Included here is one T cell receptor beta chain sequence, with context. These data belong to a study of blood T cell repertoires in COVID-19. Background on the study: Samples representing acute and convalescent COVID-19 were sourced from the United States, Italy and Spain. Sample material is recorded as cDNA or gDNA derived from T cells, B-cell-depleted T cells, or PBMCs.

This CDR3 comprises 12 residues. Germline CDR1 reads SEHNR; CDR2 reads FQNEAQ (reference sequence). V lost 6 bases and J 8 bases, leaving 11 bases between the germline ends. Sequencing was performed with immunoSEQ multiplex PCR; in TCRdb, only in-frame clones are kept and a portion is missing. The data contain approximately 130,000 clones, about four fifths of them singletons. This TCR was recovered from a man older than 75 with acute or convalescent COVID-19. This chain uses TRBV7-9 with TRBJ2-1; D is perhaps TRBD2 (6 bases). The sequencing input was peripheral blood. The CDR3 nucleotides are TGTGCCAGCAGGGTTCGGGGGTATGAGCAGTTCTTC. Protein product: CASRVRGYEQFF.